This entry lists 17 T cell receptor beta chains sequenced from one sample in a study of T cell responses to AZD1222 COVID-19 vaccine. Some clones are missing from TCRdb's copy, which holds only in-frame ones; the method was immunoSEQ multiplex PCR. The table shows about 130,000 clones, with roughly 84% occurring only once. Material: peripheral blood, obtained on day 0 of AZD1222 vaccination. These TCRs come from an adult in good health.

The chain has TRBV4-2 and TRBJ1-3, with D hard to call. V was trimmed by 4 bases and J by 1 base, leaving 14 bases between them. Germline lookup yields CDR1 LGHNA and CDR2 YNFKEQ. This CDR3 region has 16 residues. The CDR3: CASSRATVESGNTIYF. CDR3 sequence (DNA): TGTGCCAGCAGCCGCGCGACGGTAGAGTCTGGAAACACCATATATTTT.

The genes are TRBV27 and TRBJ2-1; 10 bases are a match to TRBD1. Trimming cost V 4 bases and J 4 bases; bases outside gene matches: 4. The germline V gene encodes CDR1 MNHEY and CDR2 SMNVEV (reference sequence). The CDR3 covers 15 residues. The CDR3: CASSSGTGAYNEQFF. The CDR3 bases are TGTGCCAGCAGTTCCGGGACAGGGGCATACAATGAGCAGTTCTTC.

The V and J genes are TRBV28 and TRBJ1-2, with 10 nucleotides matching TRBD1. The CDR3 contains 14 residues. Germline V CDR1 and CDR2: MDHEN, SYDVKM. The J segment lost 6 bases and the V segment lost 2 bases, leaving 3 bases of the junction unmatched. CDR3 region: CASSLLGTGDGYTF. The CDR3 DNA sequence: TGTGCCAGCAGTTTACTCGGGACAGGGGATGGCTACACCTTC.

The chain recombines TRBV7-9 with TRBJ1-5; 7 bases line up with TRBD1. Trimming cost V 4 bases and J 7 bases; bases outside gene matches: 16. CDR3 length: 17 residues. CDR1 and CDR2 from the germline V gene are SEHNR and FQNEAQ (reference sequence). CDR3 DNA: TGTGCCAGCAGCTCTAACACAGGGGATGGGGTGCGGCAGCCCCAGCATTTT. Translated, it gives CASSSNTGDGVRQPQHF.

The chain uses TRBV15 and TRBJ2-7, with D unresolved. The germline V gene encodes CDR1 LNHNV and CDR2 YYDKDF (reference sequence). This CDR3 has 12 amino acids. V was clipped by 4 bases and J by 6 bases, with 10 bases between them. For the CDR3, the DNA is TGTGCCACCAGCACCAGACCTTCCGAGCAGTACTTC. Protein sequence: CATSTRPSEQYF.

This clone has more than one count but fewer than ten. The CDR3 nucleotides read TGTGCCAGCAGTTTTGCCGGGACAGGGAATCAGCCCCAGCATTTT. Residues: CASSFAGTGNQPQHF. The rearrangement uses TRBV28 and TRBJ1-5; 9 bases line up with TRBD1. The V and J ends lost 3 bases and 4 bases, in that order; junction bases with no gene match: 4. Germline CDR1 and CDR2: MDHEN and SYDVKM. The CDR3 spans 15 residues.

This chain links TRBV27 with TRBJ1-5; no reliable D call. The CDR3 runs 13 residues. V lost 3 bases and J 4 bases, leaving 7 bases between the germline ends. Looked up from germline, CDR1 is MNHEY and CDR2 is SMNVEV (reference sequence). In DNA, the CDR3 is TGTGCCAGCAGTTTGAAAGGGAATCAGCCCCAGCATTTT. Translated, it gives CASSLKGNQPQHF.

The chain links TRBV5-6 to TRBJ1-5; TRBD1 might be the D (6 bases). The CDR3 consists of 16 residues. In germline, CDR1 is SGHDT, CDR2 YYEEEE. V dropped 0 bases and J dropped 4 bases, with 14 bases sitting between them. CDR3 bases: TGTGCCAGCAGCTTGGGGGGGCAGGCCCCGAATCAGCCCCAGCATTTT. Translated, it gives CASSLGGQAPNQPQHF. Full variable domain (missing parts from reference TRBV5-6 and TRBJ1-5): DAGVTQSPTHLIKTRGQQVTLRCSPKSGHDTVSWYQQALGQGPQFIFQYYEEEERQRGNFPDRFSGHQFPNYSSELNVNALLLGDSALYLCASSLGGQAPNQPQHFGDGTRLSIL.

V gene TRBV7-3 combines with J gene TRBJ1-1; D might be TRBD1 (6 bases). There are 15 residues in the CDR3. Germline V CDR1 and CDR2: SGHTA, FQGTGA. The V gene lost 1 base and the J gene lost 4 bases, with 13 bases spanning the gap. CDR3 in DNA: TGTGCCAGCAGCTTAAATGCAGGGGAGCTCACTGAAGCTTTCTTT. Translating gives CASSLNAGELTEAFF.

In its sample, this clone was seen a few times. CDR3 protein: CASSLDVVSTDTQYF. The CDR3 coding sequence is TGCGCCAGCAGCTTGGACGTGGTCAGCACAGATACGCAGTATTTT. The chain joins TRBV5-1 to TRBJ2-3; D gene unclear. Germline lookup yields CDR1 SGHRS and CDR2 YFSETQ. Trimming cost V 0 bases and J 0 bases, with 8 bases left between them. The CDR3 contains 15 residues.

This sequence joins TRBV6-2 or TRBV6-3 and TRBJ2-1, with D perhaps TRBD1 (7 bases). V was clipped by 5 bases and J by 0 bases, with 11 bases between them. CDR3 length: 15 amino acids. In germline, CDR1 is MNHEY, CDR2 SVGEGT. The CDR3 reads CASSRQGGSYNEQFF. As DNA, the CDR3 is TGTGCCAGCAGTCGGCAGGGGGGCTCCTACAATGAGCAGTTCTTC.

V usage is TRBV7-2 and J usage is TRBJ2-1, with TRBD2 as a possible D gene (6 bases). The germline V gene has CDR1 SGHTA and CDR2 FQGNSA. The CDR3 runs 14 residues. The V end was cut by 6 bases, the J end by 2 bases, with 11 bases between. The chain's CDR3 is CASRPEGPYNEQFF. The CDR3 region has the DNA TGTGCCAGCAGGCCGGAGGGTCCCTACAATGAGCAGTTCTTC.

This clone was counted a single time. Other DNA sequences from this sample encode an identical CDR3 as well. The J gene is TRBJ1-1, the V gene TRBV4-2; D remains unclear. The germline V gene encodes CDR1 LGHNA and CDR2 YNFKEQ. The CDR3 covers 15 residues. Trimming took 3 bases from V and 4 from J, leaving 15 bases between them. The CDR3, as DNA: TGTGCCAGCAGCCAGGCGAGGACGGGAGGCACTGAAGCTTTCTTT. Amino acid sequence: CASSQARTGGTEAFF.

The rearrangement links TRBV7-3 to TRBJ1-5; TRBD1 matches 7 bases. CDR1 is SGHTA, CDR2 FQGTGA, per germline. This CDR3 has 14 amino acids. J gave up 3 bases and V 5 bases, and 4 bases lay outside the gene matches. The CDR3 is CASSPTGDNQPQHF. The DNA of the CDR3 is TGTGCCAGCAGCCCTACAGGGGACAATCAGCCCCAGCATTTT. Drawing the rest from reference TRBV7-3 and TRBJ1-5, the complete variable domain is GAGVSQTPSNKVTEKGKYVELRCDPISGHTALYWYRQSLGQGPEFLIYFQGTGAADDSGLPNDRFFAVRPEGSVSTLKIQRTERGDSAVYLCASSPTGDNQPQHFGDGTRLSIL.

The gene calls are TRBV19 and TRBJ1-5, with TRBD1 matching over 10 bases. The length of the CDR3 is 18 residues. Germline loops: CDR1 LNHDA, CDR2 SQIVND (reference sequence). The J segment lost 0 bases and the V segment lost 5 bases, leaving 10 bases of the junction unmatched. Here the CDR3 reads CASSSKPGQGTSNQPQHF. The CDR3 nucleotides read TGTGCCAGTAGTTCTAAACCGGGACAGGGGACTAGCAATCAGCCCCAGCATTTT.

This chain uses TRBV2 with TRBJ1-5; TRBD1 might be the D (6 bases). The germline V gene has CDR1 SNHLY and CDR2 FYNNEI. The CDR3 length is 14 residues. Trimming pared 4 bases from V and 5 bases from J, leaving 12 bases between. Written as DNA, the CDR3 is TGTGCCAGCAGTGGACAGGTAGGGGATCAGCCCCAGCATTTT. Protein: CASSGQVGDQPQHF.

This clone was seen a single time. This chain connects TRBV9 to TRBJ2-1; D assignment may be TRBD1 or TRBD2 (5 bases each). This CDR3 is built from 15 residues. Germline CDR1 and CDR2: SGDLS and YYNGEE. Trimming took 2 bases from V and 7 from J, leaving 16 bases between them. CDR3 sequence: CASSVRDQGFNEQFF. For the CDR3, the DNA is TGTGCCAGCAGCGTTCGGGACCAAGGGTTTAATGAGCAGTTCTTC. The whole variable domain, filled in from reference TRBV9 and TRBJ2-1, reads DSGVTQTPKHLITATGQRVTLRCSPRSGDLSVYWYQQSLDQGLQFLIQYYNGEERAKGNILERFSAQQFPDLHSELNLSSLELGDSALYFCASSVRDQGFNEQFFGPGTRLTVL.